The next 19 T cell receptor beta chains were all read from a single sample in a study of control samples from healthy donors and cancer patients (TCRdb year 2020). Library preparation used the immunoSEQ multiplex PCR assay. In its TCRdb copy, this immuneACCESS table keeps in-frame sequences only and misses some clones. Where compared with another copy, unresolved V genes explain less than half of these, and the others have no known cause. The sample records about 270,000 clones, almost 85% of which are singletons. Roughly 13% of the sample rests with the top ten. The sequenced material came from PBMCs. The receptor set was obtained from a woman aged 60-75 years with lung cancer.

Concerning this clone: The same CDR3 is also encoded by other DNA sequences in this sample. The chain couples TRBV2 to TRBJ2-5; tentative D call: TRBD1 (6 bases). V lost 3 bases and J 4 bases, leaving 6 bases between the germline ends. The CDR3 contains 12 residues. Germline V gene lookup returns CDR1 SNHLY and CDR2 FYNNEI. The CDR3 protein is CASSDRGETQYF. The CDR3 DNA follows: TGTGCCAGCAGTGACAGGGGAGAGACCCAGTACTTC.

The chain links TRBV5-1 to TRBJ2-1, with 14 bases aligning to TRBD2. The CDR3 has 16 residues. Germline V gives CDR1 SGHRS, CDR2 YFSETQ. The V gene end was trimmed by 4 bases and the J gene end by 7 bases; junction bases not matched to a gene: 7. The CDR3 DNA sequence: TGCGCCAGCAGCCCAACCGGGACTAGCGGGAGTAATGAGCAGTTCTTC. It is translated as CASSPTGTSGSNEQFF.

The chain uses TRBV6-5 and TRBJ2-7; no reliable D call. Deletions cut 6 bases from V and 3 bases from J, with 12 bases between. The germline gives CDR1 MNHEY, CDR2 SVGAGI. The CDR3 extends over 13 amino acids. This chain's CDR3 is CASRGGANYEQYF. The DNA for the CDR3 is TGTGCCAGCAGAGGCGGAGCGAACTACGAGCAGTACTTC.

In its sample, this clone was seen once. The rearrangement links TRBV12-3 or TRBV12-4 to TRBJ1-1; tentatively, D is TRBD1 (6 bases). V gave up 8 bases and J gave up 1 base, with 11 bases separating them. The CDR3 consists of 13 residues. CDR3 in amino acids: CASRRGENTEAFF. DNA of the CDR3: TGTGCCAGCCGGAGGGGGGAGAACACTGAAGCTTTCTTT.

The rearrangement links TRBV4-1 to TRBJ1-4, with D perhaps matching TRBD1 (5 bases). The CDR3 is 15 amino acids. The V end was cut by 1 base, the J end by 4 bases, with 10 bases between. From germline, CDR1 is MGHRA and CDR2 YSYEKL. In nucleotides, the CDR3 is TGCGCCAGCAGCCAAGGTACAGGCCTTAATGAAAAACTGTTTTTT. Translated: CASSQGTGLNEKLFF.

This chain joins TRBV5-1 and TRBJ2-5, with 8 bases identical to TRBD2. CDR3 length: 17 residues. CDR1 SGHRS and CDR2 YFSETQ come from the germline V gene. V lost 0 bases and J lost 7; bases outside the gene matches: 14. The CDR3 nucleotides read TGCGCCAGCAGCTTGGAAGCCAGGGACCCCGGGGGGGGGACCCAGTACTTC. Translating it yields CASSLEARDPGGGTQYF. The complete variable domain, with remaining parts taken from reference TRBV5-1 and TRBJ2-5, reads KAGVTQTPRYLIKTRGQQVTLSCSPISGHRSVSWYQQTPGQGLQFLFEYFSETQRNKGNFPGRFSGRQFSNSRSEMNVSTLELGDSALYLCASSLEARDPGGGTQYFGPGTRLLVL.

The CDR3 reads CASSPTPYLKAIGPQHF. CDR3 coding DNA: TGTGCCAGCAGCCCCACACCATATCTTAAGGCCATTGGGCCCCAGCATTTT. The chain couples TRBV28 to TRBJ1-5, with D unclear. Germline values: CDR1 MDHEN, CDR2 SYDVKM. Trimming cost V 6 bases and J 9 bases, with 27 bases left between them. The CDR3 totals 17 residues.

The V and J genes are TRBV3-1 (or the pseudogene TRBV3-2) and TRBJ1-1; D may be TRBD1 (5 bases). Germline V gene sequence: CDR1 LGHDT, CDR2 YNNKEL (reference sequence). This CDR3 has 14 residues. Trimming took 4 bases from V and 2 from J, leaving 11 bases between them. The CDR3 sequence: CASSRAGLNTEAFF. The CDR3 DNA reads as TGTGCCAGCAGCCGGGCGGGGCTCAACACTGAAGCTTTCTTT.

J is TRBJ1-5 and V is TRBV24-1; 11 bases map to TRBD1. The germline V gene has CDR1 KGHDR and CDR2 SFDVKD. The CDR3 has 14 amino acids. The V and J ends lost 5 bases and 7 bases, in that order; junction bases with no gene match: 3. The CDR3 DNA reads TGTGCCACCAGTGTAGGGACAGGGGGGCAGCCCCAGCATTTT. Its protein product is CATSVGTGGQPQHF.

J is TRBJ1-2 and V is TRBV3-1 (or the pseudogene TRBV3-2), with TRBD1 as a possible D gene (6 bases). This CDR3 is built from 13 residues. CDR1 is LGHDT, CDR2 YNNKEL, per germline (reference sequence). Trimming removed 3 bases at V and 8 bases at J, with 13 bases between. The CDR3 bases are TGTGCCAGCAGCCATCGGGACATGCAAGGCTACACCTTC. Amino acid sequence: CASSHRDMQGYTF.

The chain has TRBV9 and TRBJ2-1, with a tentative D call TRBD2 (5 bases). Germline V gives CDR1 SGDLS, CDR2 YYNGEE. The CDR3 is made up of 17 amino acids. V lost 0 bases to trimming and J lost 0 bases, with 13 bases between them. The CDR3 reads CASSVGASRSSYNEQFF. CDR3 coding DNA: TGTGCCAGCAGCGTAGGGGCTAGCCGAAGCTCCTACAATGAGCAGTTCTTC.

The rearrangement joins TRBV7-9 to TRBJ1-1; perhaps TRBD1 as D (5 bases). Trimming stripped 0 bases from V and 6 bases from J, with 11 bases between. Per germline, CDR1 SEHNR and CDR2 FQNEAQ (reference sequence). The CDR3 has 14 amino acids. The CDR3 bases are TGTGCCAGCAGCTTAGCGACGGGGCTGGCTGAAGCTTTCTTT. This translates into CASSLATGLAEAFF.

CDR3 sequence: CASSPTDRGNQPQHF. The CDR3 coding sequence is TGTGCCAGCAGTCCAACCGACAGGGGCAATCAGCCCCAGCATTTT. The rearrangement joins TRBV6-5 to TRBJ1-5; 7 nucleotides agree with TRBD1. J gave up 2 bases and V 5 bases, and 6 bases lay outside the gene matches. Per germline, CDR1 MNHEY and CDR2 SVGAGI. The CDR3 length is 15 residues.

The CDR3 is CASSLGLAGGSGRQFF. The CDR3 coding sequence is TGTGCCAGCAGCTTAGGGCTAGCGGGGGGGAGTGGTCGGCAGTTCTTC. The chain uses TRBV11-2 and TRBJ2-1; 12 bases match TRBD2. The CDR3 covers 16 residues. With 1 base clipped from V and 12 bases from J, the junction kept 10 bases outside the gene matches. Germline V gene sequence: CDR1 SGHAT, CDR2 FQNNGV.

The chain couples TRBV2 to TRBJ1-3, with D perhaps matching TRBD1 (6 bases). Germline V gene sequence: CDR1 SNHLY, CDR2 FYNNEI. Trimming cost V 4 bases and J 0 bases, with 10 bases left between them. CDR3 length: 15 amino acids. The CDR3: CASSVRGASGNTIYF. Written as DNA, the CDR3 is TGTGCCAGCAGTGTGCGGGGGGCCTCTGGAAACACCATATATTTT.

A few counts support this clone. V is TRBV7-9 and J is TRBJ1-5, with D maybe TRBD1 (5 bases). Germline CDR1 is SEHNR and CDR2 is FQNEAQ (reference sequence). V shed 5 bases and J shed 7 bases, with 12 bases lying between them. The CDR3 totals 13 residues. CDR3 protein: CASSGDGFQPQHF. CDR3 nucleotides: TGTGCCAGCAGCGGGGACGGATTCCAGCCCCAGCATTTT. Full variable domain (rest looked up from reference TRBV7-9 and TRBJ1-5): DTGVSQNPRHKITKRGQNVTFRCDPISEHNRLYWYRQTLGQGPEFLTYFQNEAQLEKSRLLSDRFSAERPKGSFSTLEIQRTEQGDSAMYLCASSGDGFQPQHFGDGTRLSIL.

The chain is built from TRBV5-1 and TRBJ1-1, with a possible D match to TRBD1 (5 bases). Germline lookup yields CDR1 SGHRS and CDR2 YFSETQ. The CDR3 spans 12 residues. Trimming shortened V by 0 bases and J by 7 bases, and 7 bases separated the two germline ends. CDR3 nucleotide sequence: TGCGCCAGCAGCTTGGACAGGTTTGAAGCTTTCTTT. Its translation: CASSLDRFEAFF.

V and J are TRBV20-1 and TRBJ2-3, with D unresolved. Between the trimmed V and J ends, which lost 3 bases and 0 bases, there was a span of 10 bases. The germline V gene has CDR1 DFQATT and CDR2 SNEGSKA (reference sequence). The CDR3 is 14 residues long. This chain's CDR3 is CSASGVSSTDTQYF. The CDR3 region has the DNA TGCAGTGCTAGTGGGGTCTCTAGCACAGATACGCAGTATTTT.

This clone has just one count. The CDR3 spells CASNPGTGGYEQYF. Written as DNA, the CDR3 is TGTGCCAGCAATCCCGGGACAGGGGGGTACGAGCAGTACTTC. The chain recombines TRBV2 with TRBJ2-7; 11 nucleotides agree with TRBD1. The CDR3 has 14 amino acids. J lost 4 bases, V lost 7 bases, and 6 bases had no gene match. The germline gives CDR1 SNHLY, CDR2 FYNNEI.